This T cell receptor (beta chain) was identified during a study of blood T cell repertoires in COVID-19. The overall study: The origin of the acute and convalescent COVID-19 samples was the United States, Italy and Spain. T cells, B-cell-depleted T cells, or PBMCs supplied cDNA or gDNA.

This CDR3 is built from 15 residues. Germline assignment: CDR1 SGHTA and CDR2 FQGNSA. The J segment lost 5 bases and the V segment lost 4 bases, leaving 5 bases of the junction unmatched. Original processing notes: Estimation of nucleated cell counts relied on the amplification of reference gene primers. Repertoires were generated with immunoSEQ multiplex PCR, while TCRdb's copy carries only in-frame clones and drops some. The D gene and trimming were derived from the DNA, and the V and J assignments and clone size from that table. The sample contains roughly 330,000 clones, about 86% of which appear only once.

This TCR derives from a woman in her fifties or sixties with acute or convalescent COVID-19. Sequencing input: peripheral blood. This sequence joins TRBV7-2 and TRBJ1-1, with 12 bases identical to TRBD1. This CDR3 is CASSWGQGAKTEAFF. CDR3 DNA sequence: TGTGCCAGCAGCTGGGGACAGGGGGCGAAGACTGAAGCTTTCTTT.